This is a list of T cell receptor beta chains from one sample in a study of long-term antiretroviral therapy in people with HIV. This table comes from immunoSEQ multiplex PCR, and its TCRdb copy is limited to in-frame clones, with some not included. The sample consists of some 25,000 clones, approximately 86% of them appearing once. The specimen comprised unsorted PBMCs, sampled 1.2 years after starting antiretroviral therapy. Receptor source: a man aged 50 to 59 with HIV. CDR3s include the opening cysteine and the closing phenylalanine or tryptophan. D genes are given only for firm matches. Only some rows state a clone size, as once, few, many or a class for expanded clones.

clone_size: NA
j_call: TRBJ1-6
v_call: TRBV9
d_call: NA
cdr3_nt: TGTGCCAGCAGCGTAGGGTTGAGTTCCTATAATTCACCCCTCCACTTT
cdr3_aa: CASSVGLSSYNSPLHF

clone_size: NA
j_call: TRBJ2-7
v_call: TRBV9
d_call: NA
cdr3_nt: TGTGCCAGCAGCGAGGGGGGCTCCTACGAGCAGTACTTC
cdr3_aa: CASSEGGSYEQYF

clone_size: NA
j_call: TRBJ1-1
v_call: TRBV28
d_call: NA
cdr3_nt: TGTGCCAGCAGTTTCGAGGGGACTGAAGCTTTCTTT
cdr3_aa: CASSFEGTEAFF

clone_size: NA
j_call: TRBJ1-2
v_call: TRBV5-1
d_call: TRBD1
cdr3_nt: TGCGCCAGCAGGCCGGACCGTGGGACCGGGACAGTCTATGGCTACACCTTC
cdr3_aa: CASRPDRGTGTVYGYTF

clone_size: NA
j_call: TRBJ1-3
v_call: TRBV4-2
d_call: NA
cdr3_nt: TGTGCCAGCAGCCAAGGTGGTGGGGAACCCTCTGGAAACACCATATATTTT
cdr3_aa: CASSQGGGEPSGNTIYF

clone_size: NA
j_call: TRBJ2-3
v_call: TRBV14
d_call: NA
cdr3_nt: TGTGCCAGCAGCCAAGAAGTTCGGGGACTCCGCCAGTATTTT
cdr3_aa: CASSQEVRGLRQYF

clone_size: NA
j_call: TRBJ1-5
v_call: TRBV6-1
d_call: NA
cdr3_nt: TGTGCCAGCAGTGACAGGAGCAATCAGCCCCAGCATTTT
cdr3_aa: CASSDRSNQPQHF

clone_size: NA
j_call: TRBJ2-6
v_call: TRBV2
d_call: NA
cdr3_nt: TGTGCCACCCTATTCTCGGATTCTGGGGCCAACGTCCTGACTTTC
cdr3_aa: CATLFSDSGANVLTF

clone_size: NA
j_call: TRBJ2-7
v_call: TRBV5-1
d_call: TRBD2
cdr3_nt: TGCGCCAGCAGCTGGACACTAGCGGGGGGGCCCAGCTCCTACGAGCAGTACTTC
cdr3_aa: CASSWTLAGGPSSYEQYF

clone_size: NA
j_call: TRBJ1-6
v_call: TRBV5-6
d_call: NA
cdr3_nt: TGTGCCAGCAGCAGTGGGACACCCCTCCACTTT
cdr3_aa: CASSSGTPLHF

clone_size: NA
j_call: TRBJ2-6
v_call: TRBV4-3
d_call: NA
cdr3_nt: TGCGCCAGCAGCCTCAGAAGTAGGGTCTCTGGGGCCAACGTCCTGACTTTC
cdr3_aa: CASSLRSRVSGANVLTF

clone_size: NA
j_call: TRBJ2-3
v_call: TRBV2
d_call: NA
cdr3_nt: TGTGCCAGCACCCCGACAGATACAGATACGCAGTATTTT
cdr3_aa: CASTPTDTDTQYF

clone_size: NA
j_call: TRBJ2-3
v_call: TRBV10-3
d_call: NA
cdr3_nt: TGTGCCATCAGTTACACAGATACGCAGTATTTT
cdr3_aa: CAISYTDTQYF

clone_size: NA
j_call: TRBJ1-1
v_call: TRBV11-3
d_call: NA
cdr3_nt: TGTGCCAGCAGCTTAGATGGGTACACTGAAGCTTTCTTT
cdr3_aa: CASSLDGYTEAFF

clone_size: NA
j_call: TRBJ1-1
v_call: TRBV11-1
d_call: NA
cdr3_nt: TGTGCCAGCAGCTCAAGTGGGGGAGGTCGAGCTTTCTTT
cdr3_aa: CASSSSGGGRAFF

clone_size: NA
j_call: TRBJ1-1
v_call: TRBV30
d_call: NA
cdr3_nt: TGTGCCTGGAGTCCTGGGGGGGCTGAAGCTTTCTTT
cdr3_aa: CAWSPGGAEAFF

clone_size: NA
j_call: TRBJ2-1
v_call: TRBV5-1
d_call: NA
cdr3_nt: TGCGCCAGCAGCTTGGCGGAGGTCAGAAAAAATGAGCAGTTCTTC
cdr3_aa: CASSLAEVRKNEQFF

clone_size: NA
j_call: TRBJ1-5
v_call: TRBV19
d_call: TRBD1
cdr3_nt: TGTGCCAGTAACCGACAGGGGAGAATTGATCAGCCCCAGCATTTT
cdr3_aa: CASNRQGRIDQPQHF

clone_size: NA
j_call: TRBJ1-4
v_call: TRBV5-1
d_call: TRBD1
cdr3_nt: TGCGCCAGCAGCACCTCGGGACAGGGGGACAAACTGTTTTTT
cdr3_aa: CASSTSGQGDKLFF

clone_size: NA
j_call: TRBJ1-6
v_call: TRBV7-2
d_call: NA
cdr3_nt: TGTGCCAGCAGTTTGACTGCCACCAATTCACCCCTCCACTTT
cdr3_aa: CASSLTATNSPLHF

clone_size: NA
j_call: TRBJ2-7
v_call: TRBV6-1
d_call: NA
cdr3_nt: TGTGCCAGCAGCAGGCTAATCTCCTACGAGCAGTACTTC
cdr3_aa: CASSRLISYEQYF

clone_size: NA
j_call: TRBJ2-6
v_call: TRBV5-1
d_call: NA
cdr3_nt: TGCGCCAGCAGCACGACAGGCTCTGGGGCCAACGTCCTGACTTTC
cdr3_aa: CASSTTGSGANVLTF

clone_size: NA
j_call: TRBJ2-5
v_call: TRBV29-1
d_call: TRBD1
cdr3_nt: TGCAGCGTTGAGGGGGACAGGGAGACAGAGACCCAGTACTTC
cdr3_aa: CSVEGDRETETQYF

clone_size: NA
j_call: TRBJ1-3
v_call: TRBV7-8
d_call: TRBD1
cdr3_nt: TGTGCCAGCAGCTGGGACAGGGGATCTGGAAACACCATATATTTT
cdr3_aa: CASSWDRGSGNTIYF

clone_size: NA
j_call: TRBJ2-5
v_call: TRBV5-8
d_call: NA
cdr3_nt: TGTGCCAGCAGCTTGTTAGGGGAAGTCAAAGAGACCCAGTACTTC
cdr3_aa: CASSLLGEVKETQYF

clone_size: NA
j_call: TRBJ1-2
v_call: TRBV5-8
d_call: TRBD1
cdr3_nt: TGTGCCAGCAGCAGCTACAGGGGGTATGACTATGGCTACACCTTC
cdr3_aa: CASSSYRGYDYGYTF

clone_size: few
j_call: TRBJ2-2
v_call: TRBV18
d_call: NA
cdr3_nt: TGTGCCAGCTCGAAGGGGCGTTTAAACACCGGGGAGCTGTTTTTT
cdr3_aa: CASSKGRLNTGELFF

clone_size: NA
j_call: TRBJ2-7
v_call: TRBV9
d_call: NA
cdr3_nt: TGTGCCAGCAGCGTAGGACAGGACTACGAGCAGTACTTC
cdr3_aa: CASSVGQDYEQYF

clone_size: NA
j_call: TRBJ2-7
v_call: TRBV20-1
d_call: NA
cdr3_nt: TGCAGTGCTGGGACTTACGAGCAGTACTTC
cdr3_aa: CSAGTYEQYF

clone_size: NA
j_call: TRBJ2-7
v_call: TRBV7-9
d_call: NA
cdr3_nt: TGTGCCAGCAGCCCCCCGGGCCGATACTACGAGCAGTACTTC
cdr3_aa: CASSPPGRYYEQYF

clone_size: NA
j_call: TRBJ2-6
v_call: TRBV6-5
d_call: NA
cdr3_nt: TGTGCCAGCAGTTACACTGGGGCCAACGTCCTGACTTTC
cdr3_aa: CASSYTGANVLTF

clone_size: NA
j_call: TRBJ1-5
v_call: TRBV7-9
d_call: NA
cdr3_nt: TGTGCCAGCAGCGGCCTAGGGGGAGCGGGTCAGCCCCAGCATTTT
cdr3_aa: CASSGLGGAGQPQHF

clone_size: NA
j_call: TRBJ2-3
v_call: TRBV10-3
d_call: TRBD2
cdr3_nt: TGTGCCATCAGTTCCGGACTAGCGGGGGATTTTAGGGATACGCAGTATTTT
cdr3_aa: CAISSGLAGDFRDTQYF

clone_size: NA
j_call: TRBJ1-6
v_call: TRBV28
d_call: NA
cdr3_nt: TGTGCCAGCAGTTTATCGTGGGACGAGTTAACCCTCCACTTT
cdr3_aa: CASSLSWDELTLHF

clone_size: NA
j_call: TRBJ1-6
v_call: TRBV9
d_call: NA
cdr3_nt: TGTGCCAGCAGCGCCAGGGGCTATAATTCACCCCTCCACTTT
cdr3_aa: CASSARGYNSPLHF

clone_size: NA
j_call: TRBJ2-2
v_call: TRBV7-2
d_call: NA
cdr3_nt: TGTGCCAGCAGCCCCCAGTCGGCGGCCGGGGAGCTGTTTTTT
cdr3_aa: CASSPQSAAGELFF

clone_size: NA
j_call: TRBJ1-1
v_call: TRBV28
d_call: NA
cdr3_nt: TGTGCCAGCAGTCCCCTCGGACGGTCTGGGAACACTGAAGCTTTCTTT
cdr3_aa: CASSPLGRSGNTEAFF

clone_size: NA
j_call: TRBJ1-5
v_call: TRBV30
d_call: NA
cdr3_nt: TGTGCCTGGAGCGGAACCGGGGATCAGCCCCAGCATTTT
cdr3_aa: CAWSGTGDQPQHF

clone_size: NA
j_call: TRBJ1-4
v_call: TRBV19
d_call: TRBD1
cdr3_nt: TGTGCCAGTAGTCTGACAGGGGGAGAGGCGAAACTGTTTTTT
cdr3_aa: CASSLTGGEAKLFF

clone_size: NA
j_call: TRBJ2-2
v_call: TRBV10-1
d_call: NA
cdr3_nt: TGCGCCAGCAGAGCCAGTTCGAACACCGGGGAGCTGTTTTTT
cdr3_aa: CASRASSNTGELFF

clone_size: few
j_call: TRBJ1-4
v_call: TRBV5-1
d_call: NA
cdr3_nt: TGCGCCAGCGGGGACGGGGGCCAGACAGCAACTAATGAAAAACTGTTTTTT
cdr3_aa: CASGDGGQTATNEKLFF

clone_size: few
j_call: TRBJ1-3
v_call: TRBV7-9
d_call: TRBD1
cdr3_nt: TGTGCCAGCAGCACGTACCGACTGCCCAGGGGGGACTCTGGAAACACCATATATTTT
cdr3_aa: CASSTYRLPRGDSGNTIYF

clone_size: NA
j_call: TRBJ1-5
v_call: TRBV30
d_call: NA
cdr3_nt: TGTGCCTGGACACTTGGAAATCAGCCCCAGCATTTT
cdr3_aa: CAWTLGNQPQHF

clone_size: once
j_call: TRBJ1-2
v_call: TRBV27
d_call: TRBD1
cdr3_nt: TGTGCCAGCAGTCTCGACAGGGGCTATGGCTACACCTTC
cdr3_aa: CASSLDRGYGYTF

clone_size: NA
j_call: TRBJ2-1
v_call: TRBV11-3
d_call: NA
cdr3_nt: TGTGCCAGCAGCCGAGGGGCGACTGAGCAGTTCTTC
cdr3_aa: CASSRGATEQFF

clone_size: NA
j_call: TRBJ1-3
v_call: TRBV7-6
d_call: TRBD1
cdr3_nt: TGTGCCAGCAGCTTAGCGGGGGGACAGGTGGCTGGAAACACCATATATTTT
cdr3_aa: CASSLAGGQVAGNTIYF

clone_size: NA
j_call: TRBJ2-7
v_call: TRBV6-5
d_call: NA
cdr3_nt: TGTGCCAGCAGTCTCCGGGACCCGGTGGTGGAGCAGTACTTC
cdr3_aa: CASSLRDPVVEQYF

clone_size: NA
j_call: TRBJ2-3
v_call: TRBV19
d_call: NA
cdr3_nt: TGTGCCAGTAGCCGAGGGGGGGGCACAGATACGCAGTATTTT
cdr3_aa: CASSRGGGTDTQYF

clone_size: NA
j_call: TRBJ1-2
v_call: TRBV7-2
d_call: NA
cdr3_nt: TGTGCCAGCAGCTTACAGGCAGCGGAGGACTATGGCTACACCTTC
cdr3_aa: CASSLQAAEDYGYTF

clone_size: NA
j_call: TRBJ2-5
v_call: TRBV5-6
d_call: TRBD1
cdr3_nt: TGTGCCAGCAGCCCGGACAGGATGGAGACCCAGTACTTC
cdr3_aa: CASSPDRMETQYF

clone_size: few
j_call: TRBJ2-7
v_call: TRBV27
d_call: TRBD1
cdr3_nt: TGTGCCAGCAGCTTACAGGGGTGGGGCTCCTACGAGCAGTACTTC
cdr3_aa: CASSLQGWGSYEQYF

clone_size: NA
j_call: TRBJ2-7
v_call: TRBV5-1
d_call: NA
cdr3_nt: TGCGCCAGCAGCTCGAATCGGTACGAGCAGTACTTC
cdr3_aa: CASSSNRYEQYF

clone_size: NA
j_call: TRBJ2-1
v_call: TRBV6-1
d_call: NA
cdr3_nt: TGTGCCAGCAGTGCGGGCGGGGCTTCCTCCAATGAGCAGTTCTTC
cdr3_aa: CASSAGGASSNEQFF

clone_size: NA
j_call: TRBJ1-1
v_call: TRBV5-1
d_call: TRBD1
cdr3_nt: TGCGCCAGCCAGGGGGGCACTCTGAACACTGAAGCTTTCTTT
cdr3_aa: CASQGGTLNTEAFF

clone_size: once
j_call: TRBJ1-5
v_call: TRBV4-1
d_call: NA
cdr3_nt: TGCGCCAGCCGATCGACGGGGGCCGGCAATCAGCCCCAGCATTTT
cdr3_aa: CASRSTGAGNQPQHF